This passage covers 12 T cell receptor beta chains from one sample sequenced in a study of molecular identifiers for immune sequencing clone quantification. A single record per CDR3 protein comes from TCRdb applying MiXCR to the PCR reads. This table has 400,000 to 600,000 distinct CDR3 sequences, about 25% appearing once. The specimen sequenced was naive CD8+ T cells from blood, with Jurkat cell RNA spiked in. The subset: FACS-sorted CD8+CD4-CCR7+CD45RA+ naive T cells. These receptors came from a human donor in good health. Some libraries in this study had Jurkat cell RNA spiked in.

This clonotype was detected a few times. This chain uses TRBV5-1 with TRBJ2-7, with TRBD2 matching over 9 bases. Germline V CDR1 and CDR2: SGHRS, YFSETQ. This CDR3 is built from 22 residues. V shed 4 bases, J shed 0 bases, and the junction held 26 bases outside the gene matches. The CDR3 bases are TGCGCCAGCAGCCGTCGACAGGTGCCTAGCGGGAAGAAAGTTGCACTCTCCTACGAGCAGTACTTC. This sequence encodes CASSRRQVPSGKKVALSYEQYF.

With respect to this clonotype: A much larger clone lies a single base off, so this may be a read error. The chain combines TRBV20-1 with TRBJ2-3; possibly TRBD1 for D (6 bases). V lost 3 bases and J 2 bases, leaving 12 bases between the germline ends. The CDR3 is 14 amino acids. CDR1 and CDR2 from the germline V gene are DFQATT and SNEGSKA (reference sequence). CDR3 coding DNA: TGCAGTGCTAGGATGGGGGCCCACACAGATACGCAGTATTTT. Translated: CSARMGAHTDTQYF.

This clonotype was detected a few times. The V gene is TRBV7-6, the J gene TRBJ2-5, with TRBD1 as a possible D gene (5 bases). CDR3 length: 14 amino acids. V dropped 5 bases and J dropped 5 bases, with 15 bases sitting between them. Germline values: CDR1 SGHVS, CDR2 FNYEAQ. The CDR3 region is CASSDSWGEETQYF. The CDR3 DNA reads TGTGCCAGCAGCGACAGTTGGGGCGAGGAGACCCAGTACTTC.

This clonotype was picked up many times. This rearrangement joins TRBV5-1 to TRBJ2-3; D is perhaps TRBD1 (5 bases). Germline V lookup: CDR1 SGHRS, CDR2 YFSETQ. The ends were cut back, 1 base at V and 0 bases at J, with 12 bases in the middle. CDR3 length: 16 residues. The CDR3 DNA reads TGCGCCAGCAGCTTGTCGGCTAGGGGTAGCACAGATACGCAGTATTTT. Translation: CASSLSARGSTDTQYF.

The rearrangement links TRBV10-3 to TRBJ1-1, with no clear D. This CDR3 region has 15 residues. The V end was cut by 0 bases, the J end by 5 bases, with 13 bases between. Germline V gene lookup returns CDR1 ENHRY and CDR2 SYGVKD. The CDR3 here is CAISESPGMRTEAFF. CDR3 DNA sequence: TGTGCCATCAGTGAGTCGCCGGGGATGCGGACTGAAGCTTTCTTT.

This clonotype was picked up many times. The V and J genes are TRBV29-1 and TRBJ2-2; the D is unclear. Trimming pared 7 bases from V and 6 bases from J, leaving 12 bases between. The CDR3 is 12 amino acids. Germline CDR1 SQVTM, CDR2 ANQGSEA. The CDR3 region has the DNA TGCAGCGCTGGAGATGGGTCCGGGGAGCTGTTTTTT. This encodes CSAGDGSGELFF.

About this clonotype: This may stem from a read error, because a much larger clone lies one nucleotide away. CDR3 sequence: CASSQDPGISGVNVLTF. The CDR3 DNA reads TGCGCCAGCAGCCAAGATCCAGGGATCTCTGGGGTCAACGTCCTGACTTTC. This chain uses TRBV4-1 with TRBJ2-6; weak D call: TRBD1 (5 bases). There are 17 residues in the CDR3. Germline CDR1 reads MGHRA; CDR2 reads YSYEKL.

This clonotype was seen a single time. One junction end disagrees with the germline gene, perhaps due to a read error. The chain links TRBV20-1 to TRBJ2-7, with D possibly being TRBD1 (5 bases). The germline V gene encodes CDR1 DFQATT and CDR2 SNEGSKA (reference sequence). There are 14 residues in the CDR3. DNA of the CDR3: TGCAGTGCTTTTAACAGGAGTGCCTCCTACGAGCAATACTTC. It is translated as CSAFNRSASYEQYF.

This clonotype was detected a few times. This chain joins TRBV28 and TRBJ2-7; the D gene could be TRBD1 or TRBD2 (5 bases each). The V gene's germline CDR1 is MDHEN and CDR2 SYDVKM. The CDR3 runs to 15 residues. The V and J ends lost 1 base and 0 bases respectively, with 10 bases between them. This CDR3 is CASSLLSGTSYEQYF. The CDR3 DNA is TGTGCCAGCAGTTTATTATCCGGGACCTCCTACGAGCAGTACTTC.

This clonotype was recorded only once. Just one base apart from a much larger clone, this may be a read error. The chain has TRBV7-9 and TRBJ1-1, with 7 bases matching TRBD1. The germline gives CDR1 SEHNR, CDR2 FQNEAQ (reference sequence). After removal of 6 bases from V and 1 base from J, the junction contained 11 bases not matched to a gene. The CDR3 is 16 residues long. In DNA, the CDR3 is TGTGCCAGCAGTTTAATTCCGGGACAGCCGAACACTGAAGCTTTCTTT. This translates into CASSLIPGQPNTEAFF.

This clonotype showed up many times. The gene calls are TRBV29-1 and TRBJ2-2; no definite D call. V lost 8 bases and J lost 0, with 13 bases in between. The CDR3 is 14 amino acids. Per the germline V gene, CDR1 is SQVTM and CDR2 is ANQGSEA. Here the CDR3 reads CSHVSATNTGELFF. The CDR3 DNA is TGCAGCCACGTCAGCGCAACGAACACCGGGGAGCTGTTTTTT.

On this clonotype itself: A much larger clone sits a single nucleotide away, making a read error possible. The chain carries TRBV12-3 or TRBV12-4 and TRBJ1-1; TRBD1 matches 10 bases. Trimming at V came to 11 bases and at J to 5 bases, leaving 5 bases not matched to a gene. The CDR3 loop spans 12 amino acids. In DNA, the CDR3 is TGTGCCTGCTGGGACAGGGGAACTGAAGCTTTCTTT. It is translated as CACWDRGTEAFF.